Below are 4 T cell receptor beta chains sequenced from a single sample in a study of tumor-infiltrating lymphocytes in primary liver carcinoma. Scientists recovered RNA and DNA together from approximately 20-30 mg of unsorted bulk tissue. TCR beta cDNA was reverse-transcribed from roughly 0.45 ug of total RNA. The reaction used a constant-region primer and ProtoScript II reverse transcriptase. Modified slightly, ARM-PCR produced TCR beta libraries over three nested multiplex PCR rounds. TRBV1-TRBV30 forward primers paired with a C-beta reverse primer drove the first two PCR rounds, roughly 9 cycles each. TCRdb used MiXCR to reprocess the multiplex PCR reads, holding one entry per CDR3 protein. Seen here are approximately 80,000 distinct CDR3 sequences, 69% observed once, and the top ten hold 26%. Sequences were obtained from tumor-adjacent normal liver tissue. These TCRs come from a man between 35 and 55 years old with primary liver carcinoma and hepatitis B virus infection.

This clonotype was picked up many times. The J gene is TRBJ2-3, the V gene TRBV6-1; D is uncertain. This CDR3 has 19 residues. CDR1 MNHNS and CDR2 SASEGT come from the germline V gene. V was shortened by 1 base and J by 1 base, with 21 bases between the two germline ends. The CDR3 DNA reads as TGTGCCAGCAGTGAAGTGATAGCACCAAGTGGGTTCGGCACAGATACGCAGTATTTT. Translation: CASSEVIAPSGFGTDTQYF.

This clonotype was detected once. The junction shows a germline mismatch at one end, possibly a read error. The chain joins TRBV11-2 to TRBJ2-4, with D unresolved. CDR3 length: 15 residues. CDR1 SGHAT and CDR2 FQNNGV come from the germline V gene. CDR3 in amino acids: CTSSPRLHLENIQYF. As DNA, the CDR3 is TGTACCAGCAGCCCCCGACTGCACCTAGAAAACATTCAGTATTTC.

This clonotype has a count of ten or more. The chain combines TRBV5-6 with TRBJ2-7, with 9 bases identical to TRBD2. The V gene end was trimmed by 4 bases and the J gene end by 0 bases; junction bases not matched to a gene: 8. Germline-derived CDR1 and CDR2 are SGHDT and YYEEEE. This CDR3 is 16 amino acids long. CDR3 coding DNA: TGTGCCAGCAGCAATACTTGGCGGGAGGGCTCCTACGAGCAGTACTTC. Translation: CASSNTWREGSYEQYF.

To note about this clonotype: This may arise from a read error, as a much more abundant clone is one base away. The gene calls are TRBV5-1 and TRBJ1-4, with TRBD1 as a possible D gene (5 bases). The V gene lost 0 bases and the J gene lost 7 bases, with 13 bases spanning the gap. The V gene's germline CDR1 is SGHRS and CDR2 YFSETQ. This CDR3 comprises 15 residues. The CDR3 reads CASSLDPGLVEKLFF. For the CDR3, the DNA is TGCGCCAGCAGCTTGGATCCGGGACTGGTTGAAAAACTGTTTTTT. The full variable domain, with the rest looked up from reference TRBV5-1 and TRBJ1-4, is KAGVTQTPRYLIKTRGQQVTLSCSPISGHRSVSWYQQTPGQGLQFLFEYFSETQRNKGNFPGRFSGRQFSNSRSEMNVSTLELGDSALYLCASSLDPGLVEKLFFGSGTQLSVL.